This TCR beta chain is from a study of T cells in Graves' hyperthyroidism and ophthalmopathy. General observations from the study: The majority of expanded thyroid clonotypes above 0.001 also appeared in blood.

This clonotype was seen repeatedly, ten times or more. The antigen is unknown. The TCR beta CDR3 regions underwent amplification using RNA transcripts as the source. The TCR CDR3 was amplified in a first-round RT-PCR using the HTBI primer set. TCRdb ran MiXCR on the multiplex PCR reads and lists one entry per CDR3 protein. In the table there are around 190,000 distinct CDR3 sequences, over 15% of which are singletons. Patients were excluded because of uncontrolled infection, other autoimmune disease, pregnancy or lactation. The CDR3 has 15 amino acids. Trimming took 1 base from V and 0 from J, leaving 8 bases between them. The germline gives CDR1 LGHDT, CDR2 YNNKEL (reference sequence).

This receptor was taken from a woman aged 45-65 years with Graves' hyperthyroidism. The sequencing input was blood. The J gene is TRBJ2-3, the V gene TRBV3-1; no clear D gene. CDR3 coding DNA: TGTGCCAGCAGCCAAGCTTTGGGTAGCACAGATACGCAGTATTTT. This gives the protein CASSQALGSTDTQYF.